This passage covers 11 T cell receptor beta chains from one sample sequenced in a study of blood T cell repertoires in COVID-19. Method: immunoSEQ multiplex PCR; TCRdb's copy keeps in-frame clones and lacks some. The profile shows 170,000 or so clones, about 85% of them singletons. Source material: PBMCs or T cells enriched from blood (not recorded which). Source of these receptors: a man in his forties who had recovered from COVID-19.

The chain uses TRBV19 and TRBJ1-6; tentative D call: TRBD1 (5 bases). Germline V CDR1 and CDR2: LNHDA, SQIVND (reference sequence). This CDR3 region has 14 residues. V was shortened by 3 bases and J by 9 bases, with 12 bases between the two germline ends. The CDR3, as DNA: TGTGCCAGTAGTATTAGGGGAAACGGTTCACCCCTCCACTTT. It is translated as CASSIRGNGSPLHF. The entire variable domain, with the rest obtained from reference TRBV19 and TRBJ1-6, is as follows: DGGITQSPKYLFRKEGQNVTLSCEQNLNHDAMYWYRQDPGQGLRLIYYSQIVNDFQKGDIAEGYSVSREKKESFPLTVTSAQKNPTAFYLCASSIRGNGSPLHFGNGTRLTVT.

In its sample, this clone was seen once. CDR3 DNA: TGTGCCACCAGTGATTCGTTGAAAGCTCCAGATACGCAGTATTTT. Translation: CATSDSLKAPDTQYF. This chain uses TRBV24-1 with TRBJ2-3; no firm D call. V dropped 2 bases and J dropped 4 bases, with 12 bases sitting between them. The germline V gene has CDR1 KGHDR and CDR2 SFDVKD. This CDR3 is built from 15 residues.

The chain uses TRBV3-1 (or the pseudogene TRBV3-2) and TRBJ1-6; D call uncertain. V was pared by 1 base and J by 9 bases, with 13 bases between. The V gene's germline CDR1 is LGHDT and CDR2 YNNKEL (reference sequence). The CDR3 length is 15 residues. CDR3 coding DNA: TGTGCCAGCAGCCAAGCAGAAACGGGTCGTTCACCCCTCCACTTT. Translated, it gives CASSQAETGRSPLHF.

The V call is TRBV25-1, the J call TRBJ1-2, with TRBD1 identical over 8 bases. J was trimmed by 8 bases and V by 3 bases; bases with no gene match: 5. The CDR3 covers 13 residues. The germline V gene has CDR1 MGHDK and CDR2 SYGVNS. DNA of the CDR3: TGTGCCAGCAGTGATCAGGGGGCTTCGGGCTACACCTTC. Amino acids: CASSDQGASGYTF.

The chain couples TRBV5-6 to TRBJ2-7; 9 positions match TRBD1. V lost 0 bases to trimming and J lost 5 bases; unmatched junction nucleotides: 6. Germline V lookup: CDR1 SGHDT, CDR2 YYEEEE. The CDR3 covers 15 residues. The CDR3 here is CASSLVATGGNEQYF. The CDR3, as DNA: TGTGCCAGCAGCTTGGTGGCGACAGGGGGAAACGAGCAGTACTTC.

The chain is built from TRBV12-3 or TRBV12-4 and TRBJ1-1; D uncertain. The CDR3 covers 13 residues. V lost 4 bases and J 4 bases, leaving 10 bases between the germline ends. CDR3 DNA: TGTGCCAGCAGTTCCCCGGGAGCCACTGAAGCTTTCTTT. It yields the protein CASSSPGATEAFF.

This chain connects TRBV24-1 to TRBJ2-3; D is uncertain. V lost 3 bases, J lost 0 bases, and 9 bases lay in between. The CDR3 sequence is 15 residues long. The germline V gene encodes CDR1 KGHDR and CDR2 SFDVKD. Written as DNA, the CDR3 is TGTGCCACCAGTGATCGGTACCCTAGCACAGATACGCAGTATTTT. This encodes CATSDRYPSTDTQYF.

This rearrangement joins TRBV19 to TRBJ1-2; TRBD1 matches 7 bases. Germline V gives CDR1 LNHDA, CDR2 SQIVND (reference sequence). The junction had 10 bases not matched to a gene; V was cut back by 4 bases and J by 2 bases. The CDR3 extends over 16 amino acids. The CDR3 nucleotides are TGTGCCAGTAGTAGGCCCGTGGACAGGCCGAACTATGGCTACACCTTC. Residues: CASSRPVDRPNYGYTF. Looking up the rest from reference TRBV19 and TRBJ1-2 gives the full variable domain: DGGITQSPKYLFRKEGQNVTLSCEQNLNHDAMYWYRQDPGQGLRLIYYSQIVNDFQKGDIAEGYSVSREKKESFPLTVTSAQKNPTAFYLCASSRPVDRPNYGYTFGSGTRLTVV.

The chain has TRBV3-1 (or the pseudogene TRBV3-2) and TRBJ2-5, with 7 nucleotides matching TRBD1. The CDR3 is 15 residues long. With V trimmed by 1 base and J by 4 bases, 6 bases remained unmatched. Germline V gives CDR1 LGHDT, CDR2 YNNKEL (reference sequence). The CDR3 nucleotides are TGTGCCAGCAGCCAAGGCCGAGGGGGCCGAGAGACCCAGTACTTC. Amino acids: CASSQGRGGRETQYF.

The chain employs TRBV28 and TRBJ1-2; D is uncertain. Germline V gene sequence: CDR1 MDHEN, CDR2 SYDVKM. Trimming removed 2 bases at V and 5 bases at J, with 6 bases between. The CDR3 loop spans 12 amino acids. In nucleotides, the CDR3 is TGTGCCAGCAGTTTAAAGAGGTATGGCTACACCTTC. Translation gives CASSLKRYGYTF.

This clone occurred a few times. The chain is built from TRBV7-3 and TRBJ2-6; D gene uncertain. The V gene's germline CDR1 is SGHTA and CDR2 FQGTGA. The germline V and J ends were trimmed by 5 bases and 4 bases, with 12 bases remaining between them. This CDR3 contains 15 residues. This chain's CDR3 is CASSPTVGGANVLTF. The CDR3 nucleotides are TGTGCCAGCAGCCCCACCGTTGGCGGGGCCAACGTCCTGACTTTC.